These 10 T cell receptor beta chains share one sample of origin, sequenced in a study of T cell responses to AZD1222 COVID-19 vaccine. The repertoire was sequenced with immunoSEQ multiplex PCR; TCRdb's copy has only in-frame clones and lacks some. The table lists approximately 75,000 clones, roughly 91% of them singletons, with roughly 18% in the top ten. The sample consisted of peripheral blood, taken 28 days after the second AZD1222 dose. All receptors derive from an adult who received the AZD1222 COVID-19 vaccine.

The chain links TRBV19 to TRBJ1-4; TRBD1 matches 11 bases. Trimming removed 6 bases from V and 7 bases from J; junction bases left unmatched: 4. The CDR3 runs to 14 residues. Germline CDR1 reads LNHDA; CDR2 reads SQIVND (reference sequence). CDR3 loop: CASRDRGRVEKLFF. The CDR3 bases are TGTGCCAGTAGGGACAGGGGGCGCGTTGAAAAACTGTTTTTT. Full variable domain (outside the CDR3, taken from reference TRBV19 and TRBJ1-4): DGGITQSPKYLFRKEGQNVTLSCEQNLNHDAMYWYRQDPGQGLRLIYYSQIVNDFQKGDIAEGYSVSREKKESFPLTVTSAQKNPTAFYLCASRDRGRVEKLFFGSGTQLSVL.

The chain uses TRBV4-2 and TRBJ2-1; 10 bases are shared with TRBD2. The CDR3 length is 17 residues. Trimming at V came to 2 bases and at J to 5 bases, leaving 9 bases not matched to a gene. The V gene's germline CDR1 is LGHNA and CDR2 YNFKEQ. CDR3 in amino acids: CASSQLGSGGANNEQFF. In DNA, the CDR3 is TGTGCCAGCAGCCAATTGGGGAGCGGGGGGGCCAACAATGAGCAGTTCTTC.

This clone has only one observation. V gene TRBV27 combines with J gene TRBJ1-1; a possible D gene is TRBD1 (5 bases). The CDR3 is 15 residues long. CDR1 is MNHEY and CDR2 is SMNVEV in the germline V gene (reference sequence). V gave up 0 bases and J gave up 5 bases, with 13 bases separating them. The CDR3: CASSLSVEGRTEAFF. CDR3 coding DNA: TGTGCCAGCAGTTTATCGGTCGAGGGGCGGACTGAAGCTTTCTTT.

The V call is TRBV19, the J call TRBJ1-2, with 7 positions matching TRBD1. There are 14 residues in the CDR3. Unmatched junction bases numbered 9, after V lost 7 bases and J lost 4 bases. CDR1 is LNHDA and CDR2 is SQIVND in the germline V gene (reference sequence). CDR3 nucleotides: TGTGCCAGTACCCCAGACAGGGCAGGCTATGGCTACACCTTC. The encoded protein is CASTPDRAGYGYTF.

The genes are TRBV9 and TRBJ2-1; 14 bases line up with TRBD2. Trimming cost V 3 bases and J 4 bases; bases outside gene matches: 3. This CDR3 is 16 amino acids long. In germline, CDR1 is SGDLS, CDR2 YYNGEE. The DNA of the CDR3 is TGTGCCAGCAGCGCCAGACTAGCGGGGGGGTACAATGAGCAGTTCTTC. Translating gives CASSARLAGGYNEQFF.

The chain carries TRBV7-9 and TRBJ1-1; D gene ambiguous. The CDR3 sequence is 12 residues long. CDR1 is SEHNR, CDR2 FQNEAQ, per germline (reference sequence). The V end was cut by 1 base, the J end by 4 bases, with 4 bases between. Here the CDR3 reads CASSLGVTEAFF. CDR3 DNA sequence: TGTGCCAGCAGCTTAGGGGTCACTGAAGCTTTCTTT.

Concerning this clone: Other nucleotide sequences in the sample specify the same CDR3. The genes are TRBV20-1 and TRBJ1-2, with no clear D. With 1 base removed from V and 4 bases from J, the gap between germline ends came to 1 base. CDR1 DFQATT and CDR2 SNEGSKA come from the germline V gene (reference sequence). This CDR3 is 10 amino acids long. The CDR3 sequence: CSARGYGYTF. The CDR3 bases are TGCAGTGCTAGAGGCTATGGCTACACCTTC.

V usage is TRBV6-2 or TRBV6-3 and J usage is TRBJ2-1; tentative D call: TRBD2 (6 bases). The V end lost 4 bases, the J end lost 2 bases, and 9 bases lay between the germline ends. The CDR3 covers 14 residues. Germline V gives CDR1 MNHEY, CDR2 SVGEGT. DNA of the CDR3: TGTGCCAGCAGTTCCCGGGAGACCTACAATGAGCAGTTCTTC. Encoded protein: CASSSRETYNEQFF.

CDR3 amino acids: CASSFSGGSGDTQYF. CDR3 sequence (DNA): TGTGCCAGCAGCTTTTCTGGGGGGAGCGGAGATACGCAGTATTTT. The chain has TRBV7-2 and TRBJ2-3, with D possibly being TRBD2 (6 bases). V was pared by 3 bases and J by 5 bases, with 15 bases between. The germline gives CDR1 SGHTA, CDR2 FQGNSA. This CDR3 is 15 amino acids long.

CDR3 coding DNA: TGTGCCAGCAGTTTATTGGGGACAGCCCTCTACGAGCAGTACTTC. As protein: CASSLLGTALYEQYF. This chain connects TRBV28 to TRBJ2-7; 7 bases are a match to TRBD1. J was trimmed by 3 bases and V by 1 base; bases with no gene match: 6. CDR1 is MDHEN and CDR2 is SYDVKM in the germline V gene. This CDR3 region has 15 residues. Full variable domain (outside the CDR3, taken from reference TRBV28 and TRBJ2-7): DVKVTQSSRYLVKRTGEKVFLECVQDMDHENMFWYRQDPGLGLRLIYFSYDVKMKEKGDIPEGYSVSREKKERFSLILESASTNQTSMYLCASSLLGTALYEQYFGPGTRLTVT.